This record covers a single T cell receptor beta chain. Its matching antigen is unknown. This sample includes further DNA sequences coding for the same CDR3. Repertoires were generated with immunoSEQ multiplex PCR, while TCRdb's copy carries only in-frame clones and drops some. The table records hundreds of thousands of clones, approximately 90% of them present only once. This sample is drawn from a study of cytomegalovirus exposure and HLA in healthy donors. Study summary: In a later analysis, it was reported that the 120 or so validation repertoires had been produced on the same platform as the roughly 700 repertoires belonging to the first cohort.

Study-wide results and limits: In vitro work confirmed that three CMV-associated chains recognize CMV antigens.

The sequenced sample was PBMCs. This sequence originates from a young woman in good health and CMV-seronegative.

The CDR3: CASSQGLAGETQYF. The CDR3 DNA follows: TGCGCCAGCAGCCAAGGGCTGGCGGGCGAGACCCAGTACTTC. This chain connects TRBV4-3 to TRBJ2-5; the D gene is possibly TRBD2 (5 bases). From germline, CDR1 is LGHNA and CDR2 YSLEER. The V end lost 1 base, the J end lost 5 bases, and 11 bases lay between the germline ends. CDR3 length: 14 residues.